These T cell receptor beta chains were read from a single sample in a study of blood T cell repertoires in COVID-19. The method was immunoSEQ multiplex PCR; TCRdb's version includes in-frame clones alone and lacks a portion of them. The table records some 130,000 clones, 84% of them present only once. Source material: peripheral blood. The receptors come from a man in his 60s with acute or convalescent COVID-19. The CDR3 runs from the conserved cysteine through the conserved F or W. The D gene is left open where the match is weak. Some rows mark clone size as missing; the rest say once, few, many or name a class of expanded clone.

len	j_gene	abundance	v_gene	d_gene	CDR3aa	CDR3nt
14	TRBJ2-7	few	TRBV5-1	NA	CASRPTRSRNEQYF	TGCGCCAGCAGACCGACTAGAAGCCGAAACGAGCAGTACTTC
19	TRBJ2-1	NA	TRBV7-3	TRBD2	CASSLYGTSGSSPYNEQFF	TGTGCCAGCAGCTTATATGGGACTAGCGGGAGTTCCCCCTACAATGAGCAGTTCTTC
15	TRBJ2-1	NA	TRBV18	TRBD2	CASSPLLAGGPRWFF	TGTGCCAGCTCACCTTTACTAGCGGGGGGACCAAGGTGGTTCTTC
15	TRBJ2-7	NA	TRBV11-2	TRBD1	CASSSRGQGSHEQYF	TGTGCCAGCAGCTCAAGGGGACAGGGTTCCCACGAGCAGTACTTC
20	TRBJ2-1	NA	TRBV27	TRBD2	CASSLFPGLADKSSYNEQFF	TGTGCCAGCAGTTTATTCCCCGGACTAGCGGACAAGAGCTCCTACAATGAGCAGTTCTTC
13	TRBJ1-1	NA	TRBV19	NA	CASSSQERTEAFF	TGTGCCAGTAGTTCTCAAGAGAGGACTGAAGCTTTCTTT
17	TRBJ2-1	NA	TRBV5-1	TRBD2	CASSRPLAGGSYNEQFF	TGCGCCAGCAGTCGTCCACTAGCGGGGGGCTCCTACAATGAGCAGTTCTTC
13	TRBJ1-5	NA	TRBV6-5	NA	CASSPRGNQPQHF	TGTGCCAGCAGTCCCCGGGGCAATCAGCCCCAGCATTTT
14	TRBJ1-1	NA	TRBV28	NA	CASTSQGMNTEAFF	TGTGCCAGCACCTCCCAGGGTATGAACACTGAAGCTTTCTTT
16	TRBJ1-2	NA	TRBV20-1	TRBD1	CSASSGTGGANYGYTF	TGCAGTGCAAGTTCCGGGACAGGGGGGGCTAACTATGGCTACACCTTC
10	TRBJ1-2	NA	TRBV19	NA	CASSNEGYTF	TGTGCCAGTAGTAACGAGGGCTACACCTTC
14	TRBJ1-2	NA	TRBV15	NA	CATSRGGGEGGYTF	TGTGCCACCAGCAGAGGAGGGGGGGAAGGAGGCTACACCTTC
14	TRBJ1-5	NA	TRBV24-1	TRBD1	CATSEGASDQPQHF	TGTGCCACCTCCGAGGGGGCTTCAGATCAGCCCCAGCATTTT
14	TRBJ1-5	NA	TRBV5-5	NA	CASSQEGGNQPQHF	TGTGCCAGCAGCCAAGAGGGCGGAAATCAGCCCCAGCATTTT
14	TRBJ1-2	NA	TRBV6-5	TRBD1	CASSPGQASYGYTF	TGTGCCAGCAGCCCGGGACAGGCAAGCTATGGCTACACCTTC
14	TRBJ2-1	NA	TRBV3-1/TRBV3-2	NA	CASEVSGAYNEQFF	TGTGCCAGCGAGGTATCGGGGGCCTACAATGAGCAGTTCTTC
16	TRBJ2-7	NA	TRBV28	TRBD1	CASSAQGTGGTYEQYF	TGTGCCAGCAGTGCCCAAGGGACAGGGGGTACCTACGAGCAGTACTTC
16	TRBJ2-6	NA	TRBV10-3	TRBD1	CAFGQGAARGANVLTF	TGTGCCTTCGGACAGGGGGCAGCTCGTGGGGCCAACGTCCTGACTTTC
14	TRBJ2-1	once	TRBV5-4	NA	CASSLPQGGNEQFF	TGTGCCAGCAGCCTTCCTCAAGGGGGCAATGAGCAGTTCTTC
13	TRBJ2-7	NA	TRBV19	TRBD2	CASSIGGSYEQYF	TGTGCCAGTAGTATCGGGGGGTCCTACGAGCAGTACTTC
14	TRBJ2-1	NA	TRBV19	TRBD2	CASRPGLAGGRQFF	TGTGCCAGTAGACCGGGACTAGCGGGAGGTCGACAGTTCTTC
16	TRBJ2-3	NA	TRBV7-3	TRBD2	CASRFIAAGDTDTQYF	TGTGCCAGCAGGTTCATTGCTGCGGGGGACACAGATACGCAGTATTTT
13	TRBJ1-2	NA	TRBV29-1	TRBD1	CSVTSGQGYGYTF	TGCAGCGTGACATCGGGACAGGGCTATGGCTACACCTTC
15	TRBJ2-7	NA	TRBV6-5	TRBD1	CASSTNRDRIYEQYF	TGTGCCAGCAGTACGAATCGGGACAGGATATACGAGCAGTACTTC
12	TRBJ1-2	NA	TRBV6-5	NA	CASGGAPHGYTF	TGTGCCAGCGGAGGGGCCCCCCATGGCTACACCTTC
15	TRBJ2-3	NA	TRBV7-9	NA	CASSLGGQVTDTQYF	TGTGCCAGCAGCTTAGGGGGCCAGGTCACAGATACGCAGTATTTT
15	TRBJ2-3	once	TRBV5-4	NA	CASSHNRGGRDTQYF	TGTGCCAGCAGCCATAACAGGGGGGGACGAGATACGCAGTATTTT
16	TRBJ1-6	NA	TRBV4-1	NA	CASSDNRSDRRTPLHF	TGCGCCAGCAGCGACAACAGAAGCGACAGGAGGACACCCCTCCACTTT
14	TRBJ1-1	NA	TRBV5-4	TRBD1	CASSFTGVNTEAFF	TGTGCCAGCAGCTTTACAGGGGTGAACACTGAAGCTTTCTTT
17	TRBJ2-1	NA	TRBV3-1/TRBV3-2	TRBD2	CASSQEPSGRIPNEQFF	TGTGCCAGCAGCCAAGAACCTAGCGGGAGGATCCCCAATGAGCAGTTCTTC
12	TRBJ1-1	NA	TRBV15	NA	CATGLANTEAFF	TGTGCCACCGGACTGGCGAACACTGAAGCTTTCTTT
14	TRBJ1-1	NA	TRBV5-6	NA	CASNPQGRDTEAFF	TGTGCCAGCAACCCGCAGGGGAGAGACACTGAAGCTTTCTTT
15	TRBJ1-3	NA	TRBV11-2	NA	CASSLELRAGNTIYF	TGTGCCAGCAGCTTAGAACTCAGGGCTGGAAACACCATATATTTT
15	TRBJ1-6	few	TRBV19	NA	CASSIDRGYGSPLHF	TGTGCCAGTAGTATAGACAGGGGTTACGGATCACCCCTCCACTTT
18	TRBJ1-3	NA	TRBV30	TRBD1	CAWRPGQPKLRSGNTIYF	TGTGCCTGGAGGCCGGGACAGCCAAAACTCCGGTCTGGAAACACCATATATTTT
16	TRBJ2-1	once	TRBV5-1	TRBD2	CASSLGPSGRYNEQFF	TGCGCCAGCAGCTTGGGGCCTAGCGGTCGTTACAATGAGCAGTTCTTC
14	TRBJ1-5	NA	TRBV6-5	TRBD1	CASRDRGGEQPQHF	TGTGCCAGCAGGGACAGGGGAGGTGAACAGCCCCAGCATTTT
15	TRBJ2-1	NA	TRBV13	NA	CASSSRDNAYNEQFF	TGTGCCAGCAGCTCCCGCGACAATGCCTACAATGAGCAGTTCTTC
17	TRBJ1-2	NA	TRBV29-1	TRBD1	CSVEDLQRAGGNYGYTF	TGCAGCGTTGAAGATCTTCAGAGGGCAGGGGGAAACTATGGCTACACCTTC
16	TRBJ2-4	NA	TRBV27	NA	CASSLSGARAKNIQYF	TGTGCCAGCAGTTTATCGGGGGCCCGAGCCAAAAACATTCAGTACTTC
14	TRBJ1-3	NA	TRBV7-2	NA	CASSLALTGNTIYF	TGTGCCAGCAGCTTAGCGCTAACTGGAAACACCATATATTTT
14	TRBJ1-2	NA	TRBV6-5	NA	CASTRTAQTGGYTF	TGTGCCAGCACCCGGACAGCCCAAACTGGAGGCTACACCTTC
14	TRBJ2-5	NA	TRBV3-1/TRBV3-2	NA	CASSQDPGMETQYF	TGTGCCAGCAGCCAAGATCCGGGAATGGAGACCCAGTACTTC
15	TRBJ2-7	NA	TRBV6-1	NA	CASSENTRGLGEQYF	TGTGCCAGCAGTGAAAATACCCGGGGGTTGGGGGAGCAGTACTTC
14	TRBJ2-3	NA	TRBV14	NA	CASKRTDGTDTQYF	TGTGCCAGCAAGAGGACAGACGGCACAGATACGCAGTATTTT
14	TRBJ1-1	once	TRBV7-9	NA	CASSSAQGPTEAFF	TGTGCCAGCAGCTCCGCTCAGGGTCCCACTGAAGCTTTCTTT